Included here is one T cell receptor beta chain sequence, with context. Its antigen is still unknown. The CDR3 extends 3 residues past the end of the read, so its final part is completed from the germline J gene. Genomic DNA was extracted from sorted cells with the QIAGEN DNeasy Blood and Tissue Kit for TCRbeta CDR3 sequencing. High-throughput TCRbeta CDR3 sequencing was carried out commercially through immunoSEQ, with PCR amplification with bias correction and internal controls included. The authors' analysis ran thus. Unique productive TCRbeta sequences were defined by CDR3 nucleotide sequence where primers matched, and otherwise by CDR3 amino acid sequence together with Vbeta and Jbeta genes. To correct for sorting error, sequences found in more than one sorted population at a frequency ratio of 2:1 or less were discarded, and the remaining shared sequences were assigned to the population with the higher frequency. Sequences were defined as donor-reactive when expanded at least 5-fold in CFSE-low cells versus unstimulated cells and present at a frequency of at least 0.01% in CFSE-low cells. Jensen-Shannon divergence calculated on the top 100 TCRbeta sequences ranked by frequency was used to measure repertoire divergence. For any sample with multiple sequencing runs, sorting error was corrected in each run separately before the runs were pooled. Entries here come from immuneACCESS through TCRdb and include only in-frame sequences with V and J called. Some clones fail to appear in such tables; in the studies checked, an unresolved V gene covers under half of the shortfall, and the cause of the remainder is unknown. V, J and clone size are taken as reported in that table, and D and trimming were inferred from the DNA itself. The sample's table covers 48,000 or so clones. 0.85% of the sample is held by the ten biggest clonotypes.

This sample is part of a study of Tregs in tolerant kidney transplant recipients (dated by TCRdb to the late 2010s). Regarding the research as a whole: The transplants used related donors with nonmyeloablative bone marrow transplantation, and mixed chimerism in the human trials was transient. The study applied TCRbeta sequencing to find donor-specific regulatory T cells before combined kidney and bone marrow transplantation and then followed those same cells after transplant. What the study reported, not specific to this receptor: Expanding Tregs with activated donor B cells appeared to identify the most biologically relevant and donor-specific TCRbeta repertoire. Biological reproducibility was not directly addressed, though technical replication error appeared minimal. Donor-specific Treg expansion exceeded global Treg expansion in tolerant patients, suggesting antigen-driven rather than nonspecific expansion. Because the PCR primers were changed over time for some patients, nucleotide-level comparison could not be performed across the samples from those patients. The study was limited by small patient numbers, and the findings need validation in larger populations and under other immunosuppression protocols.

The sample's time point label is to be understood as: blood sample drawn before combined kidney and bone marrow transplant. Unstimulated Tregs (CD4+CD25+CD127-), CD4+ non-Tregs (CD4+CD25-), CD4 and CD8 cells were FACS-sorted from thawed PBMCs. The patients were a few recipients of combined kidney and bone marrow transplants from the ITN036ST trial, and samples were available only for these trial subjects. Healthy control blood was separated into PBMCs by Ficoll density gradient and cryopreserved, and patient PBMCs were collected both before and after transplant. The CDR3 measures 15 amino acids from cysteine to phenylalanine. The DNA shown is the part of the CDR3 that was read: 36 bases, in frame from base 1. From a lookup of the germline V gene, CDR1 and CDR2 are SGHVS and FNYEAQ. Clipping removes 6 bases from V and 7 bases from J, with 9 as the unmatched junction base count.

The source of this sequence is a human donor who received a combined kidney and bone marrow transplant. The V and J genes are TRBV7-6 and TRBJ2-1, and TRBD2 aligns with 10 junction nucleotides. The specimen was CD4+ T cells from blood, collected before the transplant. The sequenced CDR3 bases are TGTGCCAGCAGTTTCCTAGCGGGAGTGTGGAATGAG. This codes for CASSFLAGVWNE. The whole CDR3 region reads CASSFLAGVWNEQFF.